This T cell receptor beta chain was retrieved from a study of blood T cell repertoires in COVID-19. Sequencing used immunoSEQ multiplex PCR; TCRdb keeps in-frame clones, though not all of them. Seen here are 350,000 to 450,000 clones, roughly 90% observed once, and the top ten hold roughly 0.9%. Germline CDR1 is DFQATT and CDR2 is SNEGSKA (reference sequence). Trimming cost V 3 bases and J 6 bases; bases outside gene matches: 13. The CDR3 extends over 15 amino acids. This TCR was sampled from a middle-aged woman who had been exposed to COVID-19. The sequenced sample was PBMCs or T cells enriched from blood (not recorded which). The V gene is TRBV20-1, the J gene TRBJ2-7; TRBD2 agrees at 8 bases. The CDR3 DNA sequence: TGCAGTGCTAGTTTTCTAGCGGGCCCCTCTGGCGAGCAGTACTTC. Translating gives CSASFLAGPSGEQYF.